This TCR beta chain was retrieved from a study of T cell therapy after organ transplantation. As for the study in general: After therapy, patients were monitored for about 29 weeks. Eight of the ten patients were clinical responders. A median of 1.92 x 10^8 CMV-specific T cells was infused in 2 to 6 doses.

Method: immunoSEQ multiplex PCR; TCRdb's copy keeps in-frame clones and lacks some. The sample records 15,000 to 20,000 clones, roughly four fifths being singletons. The CDR3 loop spans 13 amino acids. Trimming took off 2 bases at V and 8 bases at J, with 12 bases between the two ends. CDR1 and CDR2 from the germline V gene are MNHNY and SVGAGI (reference sequence). Remarks on this clone: Antigen unknown.

Time point reported: 4-8 weeks after completion of therapy. Specimen: CD8+ T cells from blood, collected after autologous CMV-specific T cell therapy. The chain joins TRBV6-6 to TRBJ1-1; D uncertain. This receptor was identified in a human patient who had received a solid organ transplant and had CMV disease. Some T cells may have originated in the graft donor. The CDR3 DNA sequence: TGTGCCAGCAGTTACCCAGACACGGGGGAAGCTTTCTTT. Translation: CASSYPDTGEAFF.